This is a list of T cell receptor beta chains from one sample in a study of T cell clonotyping in hematopoietic cell transplantation. Repertoires were generated with immunoSEQ multiplex PCR, while TCRdb's copy carries only in-frame clones and drops some. Counted here are 27,000 or so clones, 60% to 80% occurring once; the ten biggest clones make up about 6.5%. Sequenced material: peripheral blood mononuclear cells, taken before stem cell transplant. The receptor source for this set is a man aged 50-60 years with myelodysplastic syndrome. Some clones in this sample may be carry-over from other donors' samples. The CDR3 runs from the conserved cysteine through the conserved F or W. Clone size is given for some rows only: seen once, a few or many times, or a class if the clone is expanded.

v_call clone_size cdr3_aa
TRBV30 - CAWSVGGYEQYF
TRBV30 - CAWGSWQPNSPLHF
TRBV25-1 once CASSDRDTGELFF
TRBV28 few CASSLLRGEQYF
TRBV30 - CAWNAGTGGEAFF
TRBV27 - CASSLVNSYEQYF
TRBV7-8 once CASSWTGDNQPQHF
TRBV9 - CASSGLTSADTQYF
TRBV4-1 - CASSQQAGLSEQYF
TRBV5-1 - CASSIRDLYYEQYF
TRBV6-1 - CASSEGLAGADTQYF
TRBV19 - CASRSGRANNEQFF
TRBV30 - CACDGGRPTGELFF
TRBV5-1 - CASSLLYPAGASTDTQYF
TRBV30 - CAWSHLTGGDYGYTF
TRBV30 few CAWSVRTRGTGELFF
TRBV2 few CASSASEPYGYTF
TRBV5-1 - CASSFGRGMETQYF
TRBV2 - CARRRRDRGAYEQYF
TRBV19 - CASSGGRAQDTEAFF
TRBV7-3 - CASSLTADVSPGELFF
TRBV2 - CASSATVWPGQSGNTEAFF
TRBV28 few CASSLGQGALDGYTF
TRBV5-4 - CASSLGDFTDTQYF
TRBV6-6 - CASSSTDRRSYEQYF
TRBV29-1 - CSVGGLAGAGELFF
TRBV21-1 few CASRGNYGYTF
TRBV6-1 few CASKDLAGGDNEQFF
TRBV7-8 - CASSLDRDRGSDTEAFF
TRBV5-4 once CASRGGASYEQYF
TRBV25-1 once CASSRNPGYGYTF
TRBV9 - CASSADPGPPSYNEQFF
TRBV6-5 - CASKIAGAYNEQFF
TRBV28 - CASSLPDGNNEQFF
TRBV7-6 - CASSTSGTGYEQYF
TRBV28 few CASTLLDNYGYTF
TRBV28 - CASSGPQGARTEAFF
TRBV7-7 - CASSLESGSGELFF